These T cell receptor beta chains were read from a single sample in a study of CD8+ T cells in alopecia areata. Produced via immunoSEQ multiplex PCR; TCRdb's table is partial and in-frame only. Altogether 200,000 to 250,000 clones are present, under 70% being singletons, with the ten largest covering about 4%. The material was CD4+ T cells sorted from blood, obtained at week 4, from a patient treated with tofacitinib. The receptors come from a human donor with alopecia areata. The CDR3 runs from the conserved cysteine through the conserved F or W.

TRBV2,TRBJ1-5,12,CASSDTNQPQHF
TRBV29-1,TRBJ2-7,13,CSGPGQRSYEQYF
TRBV7-2,TRBJ1-2,14,CASSLDLPYYGYTF
TRBV11-2,TRBJ2-2,13,CASSPLSTGELFF
TRBV10-3,TRBJ1-5,14,CAISDRGSDQPQHF
TRBV19,TRBJ1-5,19,CASTITRTGTTTSNQPQHF
TRBV4-1,TRBJ2-5,14,CASSQPTEGETQYF
TRBV4-1,TRBJ1-5,15,CASSQGTGGNQPQHF
TRBV10-1,TRBJ1-1,12,CASSETQGEAFF
TRBV10-3,TRBJ2-5,11,CATLDQETQYF
TRBV29-1,TRBJ2-2,15,CSAHRQGMRAGELFF
TRBV5-1,TRBJ1-1,13,CASSLQGYTEAFF
TRBV27,TRBJ1-2,14,CASKVGRDSYGYTF
TRBV6-5,TRBJ1-6,14,CASRRDSYNSPLHF
TRBV29-1,TRBJ2-1,16,CSVASAYSNSYNEQFF
TRBV4-3,TRBJ2-3,14,CASSSGGVTDTQYF
TRBV29-1,TRBJ2-5,15,CSVGKGALYQETQYF
TRBV29-1,TRBJ2-7,13,CSASGTPAIEQYF
TRBV29-1,TRBJ2-7,12,CSVSPRGHEQYF
TRBV11-3,TRBJ2-1,15,CASSRLGGTDNEQFF
TRBV10-2,TRBJ1-2,13,CASSQGASYGYTF